This TCR beta chain appears in the sequencing data of a study of response to subunit inactivated influenza vaccine. The V segment lost 5 bases and the J segment 7 bases; nucleotides outside the gene matches: 6. The CDR3 loop spans 12 amino acids. Germline CDR1 DFQATT, CDR2 SNEGSKA (reference sequence). This clonotype was seen more than once but under ten times. TCRdb processed the RT-PCR reads anew with MiXCR; each CDR3 protein has one entry. The sample includes fewer than 700,000 distinct CDR3 sequences, 10% to 15% of them seen just once. Sequencing used PBMCs from blood, obtained 40 to 50 days after vaccination. This clonotype was obtained from a man aged 50-60 years who received an inactivated influenza vaccine. This sequence joins TRBV20-1 and TRBJ1-1; 8 positions agree with TRBD1. The DNA for the CDR3 is TGCAGTGCTGATCAGGGGGCTTTTGAAGCTTTCTTT. Its protein product is CSADQGAFEAFF.